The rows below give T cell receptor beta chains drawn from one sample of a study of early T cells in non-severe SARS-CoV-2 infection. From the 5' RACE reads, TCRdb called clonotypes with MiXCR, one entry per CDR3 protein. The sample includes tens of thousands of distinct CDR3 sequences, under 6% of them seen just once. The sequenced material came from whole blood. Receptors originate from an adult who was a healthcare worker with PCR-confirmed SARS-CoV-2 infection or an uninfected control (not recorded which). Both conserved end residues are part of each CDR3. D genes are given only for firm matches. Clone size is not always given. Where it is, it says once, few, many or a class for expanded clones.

cdr3_aa: CASSLAGAKNIQYF
cdr3_nt: TGTGCCAGCAGTTTGGCGGGGGCCAAAAACATTCAGTACTTC
clone_size: many
v_call: TRBV28
j_call: TRBJ2-4
d_call: NA

cdr3_aa: CASSSQPYEQYF
cdr3_nt: TGTGCCAGCAGTTCTCAGCCCTACGAGCAGTACTTC
clone_size: many
v_call: TRBV28
j_call: TRBJ2-7
d_call: NA

cdr3_aa: CASSLNRAGNTIYF
cdr3_nt: TGTGCCAGCAGCTTAAACAGAGCTGGAAACACCATATATTTT
clone_size: many
v_call: TRBV11-2
j_call: TRBJ1-3
d_call: NA

cdr3_aa: CASSRAGEVFF
cdr3_nt: TGCGCCAGCTCCAGGGCAGGAGAAGTTTTCTTT
clone_size: few
v_call: TRBV4-3
j_call: TRBJ1-1
d_call: NA

cdr3_aa: CASYRGPGNTIYF
cdr3_nt: TGTGCCAGCTACAGGGGGCCAGGAAACACCATATATTTT
clone_size: few
v_call: TRBV7-9
j_call: TRBJ1-3
d_call: TRBD1

cdr3_aa: CASRTGGLDTQYF
cdr3_nt: TGTGCCAGCAGGACAGGGGGGCTAGATACGCAGTATTTT
clone_size: many
v_call: TRBV6-2/TRBV6-3
j_call: TRBJ2-3
d_call: TRBD1

cdr3_aa: CASSLEDEQYF
cdr3_nt: TGCGCCAGCAGCTTGGAGGACGAGCAGTACTTC
clone_size: many
v_call: TRBV5-1
j_call: TRBJ2-7
d_call: NA

cdr3_aa: CASSVGGTLSYEQYF
cdr3_nt: TGTGCCAGCAGCGTGGGGGGGACGCTCTCCTACGAGCAGTACTTC
clone_size: many
v_call: TRBV9
j_call: TRBJ2-7
d_call: TRBD2

cdr3_aa: CASSRGLAGSTDTQYF
cdr3_nt: TGTGCCAGCAGTCGAGGACTAGCGGGGAGCACAGATACGCAGTATTTT
clone_size: many
v_call: TRBV7-9
j_call: TRBJ2-3
d_call: TRBD2

cdr3_aa: CASTDRAAGEQYF
cdr3_nt: TGTGCCAGCACCGACAGGGCCGCAGGCGAGCAGTACTTC
clone_size: NA
v_call: TRBV6-6
j_call: TRBJ2-7
d_call: TRBD1

cdr3_aa: CASTPLNSAGVSGYTF
cdr3_nt: TGTGCCAGCACCCCTCTAAACTCGGCGGGAGTCAGCGGCTACACCTTC
clone_size: few
v_call: TRBV7-2
j_call: TRBJ1-2
d_call: NA

cdr3_aa: CASSQDPGRETQYF
cdr3_nt: TGTGCCAGCAGCCAAGACCCGGGGCGAGAGACCCAGTACTTC
clone_size: many
v_call: TRBV3-1
j_call: TRBJ2-5
d_call: NA

cdr3_aa: CATARDRYSYEQYF
cdr3_nt: TGTGCCACCGCGAGGGACAGGTACTCCTACGAGCAGTACTTC
clone_size: many
v_call: TRBV19
j_call: TRBJ2-7
d_call: TRBD1

cdr3_aa: CASSQGTQGYGYTF
cdr3_nt: TGTGCCAGCAGCCAAGGAACGCAGGGCTATGGCTACACCTTC
clone_size: many
v_call: TRBV14
j_call: TRBJ1-2
d_call: NA

cdr3_aa: CASSYSAGGIYGYTF
cdr3_nt: TGTGCCAGCAGTTACTCGGCAGGGGGAATCTATGGCTACACCTTC
clone_size: many
v_call: TRBV6-2/TRBV6-3
j_call: TRBJ1-2
d_call: TRBD1

cdr3_aa: CSARRTGGADTQYF
cdr3_nt: TGCAGTGCTCGACGGACAGGGGGCGCAGATACGCAGTATTTT
clone_size: NA
v_call: TRBV20-1
j_call: TRBJ2-3
d_call: TRBD1